These 13 T cell receptor beta chains share one sample of origin, sequenced in a study of radiotherapy plus CTLA-4 blockade in lung cancer. Profiling relied on immunoSEQ multiplex PCR, and the TCRdb table lists in-frame clones only, not all of them. Among some 110,000 clones listed, 78% were seen once. This specimen consisted of peripheral blood, obtained from a patient treated with radiotherapy plus ipilimumab. Receptors originate from a human donor with non-small cell lung cancer who had a partial response to radiotherapy plus ipilimumab.

A note on this clone: Other DNA sequences in the same sample also yield this CDR3. The chain uses TRBV5-1 and TRBJ2-7; D possibly corresponds to TRBD1 (6 bases). Trimming removed 5 bases from V and 3 bases from J, with 9 bases in between. Looked up from germline, CDR1 is SGHRS and CDR2 is YFSETQ. This CDR3 has 12 residues. The CDR3 DNA follows: TGCGCCAGCAGTTTACAGGGCTACGAGCAGTACTTC. This gives the protein CASSLQGYEQYF. Looking up the rest from reference TRBV5-1 and TRBJ2-7 gives the full variable domain: KAGVTQTPRYLIKTRGQQVTLSCSPISGHRSVSWYQQTPGQGLQFLFEYFSETQRNKGNFPGRFSGRQFSNSRSEMNVSTLELGDSALYLCASSLQGYEQYFGPGTRLTVT.

V is TRBV11-3 and J is TRBJ2-3, with 9 bases that match TRBD2. The germline V gene has CDR1 SGHNT and CDR2 YENEEA. The length of the CDR3 is 15 residues. Trimming took 5 bases from V and 4 from J; bases not matched to a gene: 7. For the CDR3, the DNA is TGTGCCAGCAGCCGTACTAGCGGGCAAGCAGATACGCAGTATTTT. It specifies CASSRTSGQADTQYF.

This rearrangement joins TRBV30 to TRBJ1-5; 10 nucleotides agree with TRBD1. The germline V gene encodes CDR1 GTSNPN and CDR2 SVGIG (reference sequence). This CDR3 is built from 13 residues. With 3 bases clipped from V and 6 bases from J, the junction kept 2 bases outside the gene matches. CDR3 loop: CAWRTGGSQPQHF. For the CDR3, the DNA is TGTGCCTGGAGGACAGGGGGCAGTCAGCCCCAGCATTTT.

V and J are TRBV5-1 and TRBJ2-7, with a tentative D call TRBD2 (5 bases). Germline V CDR1 and CDR2: SGHRS, YFSETQ. This CDR3 region has 14 residues. V shed 4 bases and J shed 6 bases, with 17 bases lying between them. This CDR3 is CASSPTLQGSEQYF. CDR3 in DNA: TGCGCCAGCAGCCCAACACTCCAAGGGAGCGAGCAGTACTTC.

V usage is TRBV5-1 and J usage is TRBJ2-2; tentative D call: TRBD2 (6 bases). The CDR3 extends over 15 amino acids. Trimming stripped 4 bases from V and 5 bases from J, with 15 bases between. Germline V gene lookup returns CDR1 SGHRS and CDR2 YFSETQ. In DNA, the CDR3 is TGCGCCAGCAGCCCAAGGAGGGCGGGGACCGGGGAGCTGTTTTTT. This encodes CASSPRRAGTGELFF.

The chain joins TRBV18 to TRBJ2-7, with D possibly TRBD2 on 5 matching bases. The CDR3 runs to 14 residues. V lost 3 bases to trimming and J lost 7 bases, with 16 bases between them. From germline, CDR1 is KGHSH and CDR2 LQKENI. The CDR3 DNA reads TGTGCCAGCTCACCCTCCGGGAACTGGAGGGAGCAGTACTTC. Translated: CASSPSGNWREQYF. Variable domain in full (rest from reference TRBV18 and TRBJ2-7): NAGVMQNPRHLVRRRGQEARLRCSPMKGHSHVYWYRQLPEEGLKFMVYLQKENIIDESGMPKERFSAEFPKEGPSILRIQQVVRGDSAAYFCASSPSGNWREQYFGPGTRLTVT.

The V and J genes are TRBV28 and TRBJ1-4; tentatively, D is TRBD1 (5 bases). Germline CDR1 reads MDHEN; CDR2 reads SYDVKM. Trimming pared 5 bases from V and 1 base from J, leaving 8 bases between. CDR3 length equals 14 residues. In DNA form, the CDR3 reads TGTGCCAGCAGTCGAAGGGGAACTAATGAAAAACTGTTTTTT. Its translation is CASSRRGTNEKLFF.

CDR3 DNA: TGTGCCAGCAGGCCCGGGACAGACTCCTACAATGAGCAGTTCTTC. Translating it yields CASRPGTDSYNEQFF. The chain couples TRBV2 to TRBJ2-1, with TRBD1 matching 7 bases. The CDR3 consists of 15 residues. Germline V gives CDR1 SNHLY, CDR2 FYNNEI. The ends lost 6 bases at V and 0 bases at J; junction bases unmatched: 5.

The chain uses TRBV7-2 and TRBJ1-6; D is possibly TRBD1 (5 bases). Trimming left V 1 base short and J 5 bases short, with 9 bases between. The CDR3 covers 15 residues. Germline CDR1 and CDR2: SGHTA and FQGNSA. The CDR3 here is CASSLDRQNNSPLHF. In nucleotides, the CDR3 is TGTGCCAGCAGCTTAGATCGACAGAATAATTCACCCCTCCACTTT.

V gene TRBV18 combines with J gene TRBJ1-2; D gene unclear. V dropped 3 bases and J dropped 8 bases, with 10 bases sitting between them. The germline CDR1 and CDR2 sequences are KGHSH and LQKENI. The CDR3 extends over 12 amino acids. The CDR3 coding sequence is TGTGCCAGCTCACCGGAGAGTCGGGGCTACACCTTC. This gives the protein CASSPESRGYTF.

V and J are TRBV5-1 and TRBJ2-4, with 7 bases aligning to TRBD1. CDR3 length: 14 amino acids. With V trimmed by 0 bases and J by 8 bases, 5 bases remained unmatched. From germline, CDR1 is SGHRS and CDR2 YFSETQ. This CDR3 reads CASSLGQGGDIQYF. As DNA, the CDR3 is TGCGCCAGCAGCTTGGGACAGGGTGGGGACATTCAGTACTTC.

The chain is built from TRBV7-2 and TRBJ2-1; the match to TRBD1 covers 11 bases. Germline CDR1 is SGHTA and CDR2 is FQGNSA. The CDR3 is 18 residues long. Unmatched junction bases numbered 7, after V lost 0 bases and J lost 3 bases. DNA for the CDR3: TGTGCCAGCAGCTTAGCCCGGACAGGGGGCTTTATCTACAATGAGCAGTTCTTC. Its protein product is CASSLARTGGFIYNEQFF.

This chain joins TRBV6-5 and TRBJ1-1; no clear D. Between the trimmed V and J ends, which lost 6 bases and 3 bases, there was a span of 14 bases. The CDR3 contains 14 residues. CDR1 MNHEY and CDR2 SVGAGI come from the germline V gene. This CDR3 is CASSLLRTDTEAFF. CDR3 DNA sequence: TGTGCCAGCAGCCTACTTAGGACTGACACTGAAGCTTTCTTT.